Following are 32 T cell receptor beta chains from one sample sequenced in a study of T cell repertoires in cytomegalovirus infection. Using its own MiXCR run on the reads, TCRdb lists one record per CDR3 protein. The sample has 600,000 to 800,000 distinct CDR3 sequences, less than 25% seen once. Specimen: CD8+ T cells from PBMCs. The receptors stem from a human donor in good health (CMV status not recorded). Some clones in this sample may be carry-over from other donors' samples.

This clonotype was found many times. The V call is TRBV7-9, the J call TRBJ2-1, with 11 positions matching TRBD2. V lost 3 bases, J lost 4 bases, and 2 bases stayed unmatched. The CDR3 covers 15 residues. Germline CDR1 and CDR2: SEHNR and FQNEAQ (reference sequence). CDR3 coding DNA: TGTGCCAGCAGCTTCGGGACTAGCGGTTACAATGAGCAGTTCTTC. Translated, it gives CASSFGTSGYNEQFF.

This clonotype showed up many times. The chain combines TRBV6-2 or TRBV6-3 with TRBJ2-1; TRBD2 matches at 13 bases. Germline loops: CDR1 MNHEY, CDR2 SVGEGT. The CDR3 length is 16 residues. The junction had 8 bases not matched to a gene; V was cut back by 6 bases and J by 6 bases. The CDR3 loop reads CASRLGLAGKTNEQFF. The CDR3 DNA reads as TGTGCCAGCAGACTGGGACTAGCGGGGAAAACCAATGAGCAGTTCTTC.

This chain links TRBV2 with TRBJ2-2; weak D call: TRBD2 (6 bases). Trimming took 11 bases from V and 2 from J, leaving 12 bases between them. The germline CDR1 and CDR2 sequences are SNHLY and FYNNEI. This CDR3 is 13 amino acids long. The CDR3 region has the DNA TGTGCCTCGGCGGGACCCAACACCGGGGAGCTGTTTTTT. The encoded protein is CASAGPNTGELFF.

This clonotype appeared once. The rearrangement links TRBV9 to TRBJ1-1, with D possibly being TRBD1 (6 bases). The CDR3 runs 14 residues. With 1 base removed from V and 11 bases from J, the gap between germline ends came to 18 bases. Germline loops: CDR1 SGDLS, CDR2 YYNGEE. The CDR3 spells CASSVKGGPLGAFF. The CDR3, as DNA: TGTGCCAGCAGCGTAAAGGGGGGCCCTTTGGGCGCTTTCTTT.

This clonotype came up a few times. This chain links TRBV15 with TRBJ1-3, with D possibly TRBD1 on 5 matching bases. Deletions cut 5 bases from V and 0 bases from J, with 11 bases between. Germline assignment: CDR1 LNHNV and CDR2 YYDKDF (reference sequence). This CDR3 spans 15 amino acids. The CDR3: CATSQGRSSGNTIYF. CDR3 sequence (DNA): TGTGCCACCAGCCAGGGCAGGAGCTCTGGAAACACCATATATTTT.

This clonotype was found a few times. This sequence joins TRBV20-1 and TRBJ2-7; D unresolved. V lost 5 bases, J lost 0 bases, and 8 bases lay in between. Germline assignment: CDR1 DFQATT and CDR2 SNEGSKA (reference sequence). CDR3 length equals 12 residues. This CDR3 is CSAPRNSYEQYV. In DNA form, the CDR3 reads TGCAGTGCTCCCCGAAACTCCTACGAGCAGTACGTC.

The J gene is TRBJ2-1, the V gene TRBV20-1; D is unclear. Germline V gene lookup returns CDR1 DFQATT and CDR2 SNEGSKA (reference sequence). The CDR3 runs to 15 residues. The V gene lost 6 bases and the J gene lost 7 bases, with 22 bases spanning the gap. As DNA, the CDR3 is TGCAGTGCACCGATACGGACCGCCCGACGGAATGAGCAGTTCTTC. Encoded protein: CSAPIRTARRNEQFF.

The V gene is TRBV12-3 or TRBV12-4, the J gene TRBJ1-2, with a possible D match to TRBD1 (5 bases). V was cut by 2 bases and J by 5 bases, with 12 bases left in between. This CDR3 contains 14 residues. CDR3 in DNA: TGTGCCAGCAGTTTATGGGGACCTGAATATGGCTACACCTTC. Protein product: CASSLWGPEYGYTF.

As to this clonotype: The junction departs from germline at one end; a sequencing error may be responsible. The chain combines TRBV6-1 with TRBJ2-7, with 8 bases matching TRBD1. This CDR3 is built from 16 residues. Germline lookup yields CDR1 MNHNS and CDR2 SASEGT. CDR3 coding DNA: TGTGTCAGCAGTGAACGAGGAGAGGACAGGGCCTACGAGCAGTACTTC. Amino acids: CVSSERGEDRAYEQYF.

The chain uses TRBV29-1 and TRBJ1-2; 8 bases agree with TRBD1. Germline V CDR1 and CDR2: SQVTM, ANQGSEA. There are 15 residues in the CDR3. J gave up 5 bases and V 3 bases, and 11 bases lay outside the gene matches. The CDR3 coding sequence is TGCAGCGTTGACACAGGGGGAGAGCTCTCGTATGGCTACACCTTC. Amino acids: CSVDTGGELSYGYTF.

The chain joins TRBV5-6 to TRBJ2-7, with 8 bases fitting TRBD1. The CDR3 has 14 amino acids. The germline V gene has CDR1 SGHDT and CDR2 YYEEEE. This CDR3 is CANSSDRASYEQYV. The CDR3 coding sequence is TGTGCCAACAGCTCGGACAGGGCCTCCTACGAGCAGTACGTC.

J is TRBJ2-7 and V is TRBV6-6; TRBD1 aligns across 8 bases. Losses at the gene ends were 1 base for V and 5 bases for J; bases not matched to a gene: 1. From germline, CDR1 is MNHNY and CDR2 SVGAGI (reference sequence). The CDR3 is 13 residues long. The CDR3, as DNA: TGTGCCAGCAGTTACTACAGGGGGGACGAGCAGTACGTC. This gives the protein CASSYYRGDEQYV.

This clonotype was detected only a few times. The chain uses TRBV7-9 and TRBJ1-5; TRBD1 matches at 8 bases. The CDR3 sequence is 14 residues long. Losses at the gene ends were 4 bases for V and 7 bases for J; bases not matched to a gene: 6. Germline CDR1 reads SEHNR; CDR2 reads FQNEAQ (reference sequence). The CDR3 region has the DNA TGTGCCAGCAGCTCCGGGTCAGGGGGCCAGCCCCAGCATTTT. It is translated as CASSSGSGGQPQHF.

This clonotype has a count of ten or more. The chain carries TRBV4-2 and TRBJ2-5; maybe TRBD2 (6 bases). In germline, CDR1 is LGHNA, CDR2 YNFKEQ. V lost 1 base and J lost 5, with 11 bases in between. The CDR3 is made up of 14 amino acids. CDR3 sequence: CASSQAGEGETQYF. CDR3 DNA sequence: TGTGCCAGCAGCCAAGCGGGAGAGGGGGAGACCCAGTACTTC.

At least ten counts were recorded for this clonotype. The V gene is TRBV7-9, the J gene TRBJ2-7; perhaps TRBD1 as D (5 bases). The CDR3 spans 15 residues. Trimming cost V 1 base and J 5 bases, with 15 bases left between them. Germline V gene lookup returns CDR1 SEHNR and CDR2 FQNEAQ (reference sequence). CDR3 region: CASSLVGQGAHEQYF. CDR3 nucleotide sequence: TGTGCCAGCAGCTTAGTTGGTCAAGGGGCCCACGAGCAGTACTTC.

Only a few counts were recorded for this clonotype. The chain uses TRBV25-1 and TRBJ1-2, with 9 bases lining up with TRBD1. The CDR3 has 16 residues. The V and J ends lost 2 bases and 4 bases, in that order; junction bases with no gene match: 8. The germline V gene has CDR1 MGHDK and CDR2 SYGVNS. Written as DNA, the CDR3 is TGTGCCAGCAGTGAAGGACAGGGGAGGGTGAGCTATGGCTACACCTTC. Protein product: CASSEGQGRVSYGYTF.

This sequence joins TRBV6-1 and TRBJ2-7, with 9 bases identical to TRBD2. The V gene end was trimmed by 6 bases and the J gene end by 2 bases; junction bases not matched to a gene: 8. The CDR3 contains 15 residues. CDR1 is MNHNS and CDR2 is SASEGT in the germline V gene. CDR3 sequence (DNA): TGTGCCAGCAGCGCCTGGGCTAGCGGGGCCTACGAGCAGTACGTC. Protein product: CASSAWASGAYEQYV.

V is TRBV28 and J is TRBJ2-5; D might be TRBD1 (6 bases). Germline CDR1 and CDR2: MDHEN and SYDVKM. Deletions cut 3 bases from V and 5 bases from J, with 16 bases between. This CDR3 is 15 amino acids long. CDR3 sequence: CASSFFRGIEETQYF. CDR3 nucleotides: TGTGCCAGCAGTTTTTTTAGGGGGATTGAGGAGACCCAGTACTTC.

The chain has TRBV29-1 and TRBJ1-1; a possible D gene is TRBD1 (5 bases). CDR3 length equals 16 residues. Germline CDR1 is SQVTM and CDR2 is ANQGSEA. V lost 0 bases to trimming and J lost 2 bases, with 16 bases between them. CDR3 sequence: CSVEDSKGQINTEAFF. The DNA for the CDR3 is TGCAGCGTTGAAGATTCTAAAGGACAAATAAACACTGAAGCTTTCTTT.

The sample holds a few counts of this clonotype. This rearrangement joins TRBV7-2 to TRBJ2-7; 9 bases line up with TRBD2. This CDR3 is built from 16 residues. V shed 4 bases and J 3 bases; nucleotides not matched to a gene: 10. The germline gives CDR1 SGHTA, CDR2 FQGNSA. CDR3 in amino acids: CASSWGVGLANYEQYF. Written as DNA, the CDR3 is TGTGCCAGCAGCTGGGGGGTGGGACTAGCCAACTACGAGCAGTACTTC.

The V call is TRBV20-1, the J call TRBJ2-3; unclear D gene. The CDR3 is made up of 14 amino acids. Deletions cut 7 bases from V and 1 base from J, with 15 bases between. Germline V CDR1 and CDR2: DFQATT, SNEGSKA (reference sequence). CDR3 DNA sequence: TGCAGTGGGCTACTCAAAGGCGGCACAGATACGCAGTATTTT. This gives the protein CSGLLKGGTDTQYF.

J is TRBJ2-7 and V is TRBV7-3; 7 bases align to TRBD1. The CDR3 is 14 amino acids. The V gene's germline CDR1 is SGHTA and CDR2 FQGTGA. With V trimmed by 5 bases and J by 5 bases, 9 bases remained unmatched. CDR3 protein: CASSLDRAIHEQYV. The DNA for the CDR3 is TGTGCCAGCAGCCTCGACAGGGCCATCCACGAGCAGTACGTC.

CDR3 in DNA: TGTGCCAGCAGTTTATCCGTGCGAGGGCTGGCTGAAGCTTTCTTT. Protein: CASSLSVRGLAEAFF. The chain carries TRBV27 and TRBJ1-1, with D unclear. Germline lookup yields CDR1 MNHEY and CDR2 SMNVEV (reference sequence). V was cut by 0 bases and J by 6 bases, with 14 bases left in between. The CDR3 runs 15 residues.

This clonotype came up a few times. The genes are TRBV15 and TRBJ1-4; 10 nucleotides align to TRBD1. CDR3 length equals 17 residues. The germline V gene has CDR1 LNHNV and CDR2 YYDKDF (reference sequence). After removal of 4 bases from V and 5 bases from J, the junction contained 10 bases not matched to a gene. As DNA, the CDR3 is TGTGCCACCAGCACCACGACAGGGGGCAGAGTCAATGAAAAACTGTTTTTT. It codes for CATSTTTGGRVNEKLFF.

As regards this clonotype: A much more abundant neighbour one base away suggests this may be a read error. This chain joins TRBV7-9 and TRBJ2-7; weak D call: TRBD2 (6 bases). CDR1 SEHNR and CDR2 FQNEAQ come from the germline V gene (reference sequence). The CDR3 is 14 residues long. The CDR3 DNA reads as TGTGTCAGCAGCTTAGGAGGGGAGCCCTACGAGCAGTACGTC. It specifies CVSSLGGEPYEQYV.

This chain uses TRBV5-4 with TRBJ2-7; no definite D call. The V and J ends lost 1 base and 6 bases respectively, with 23 bases between them. The CDR3 totals 17 residues. CDR1 is SGHNT, CDR2 YYREEE, per germline (reference sequence). The CDR3: CASSLRSVTDVFGEQYF. DNA of the CDR3: TGTGCCAGCAGCTTGCGGAGTGTCACGGATGTTTTCGGCGAGCAGTACTTC.

This chain joins TRBV10-3 and TRBJ2-1; D perhaps matches TRBD1 (6 bases). CDR3 length: 16 residues. Germline CDR1 ENHRY, CDR2 SYGVKD. The ends were cut back, 3 bases at V and 3 bases at J, with 15 bases in the middle. In DNA, the CDR3 is TGTGCCATCAGTGAATTCCGGGACAAAAGCTACAATGAGCAGTTCTTC. Translated: CAISEFRDKSYNEQFF.

The gene calls are TRBV27 and TRBJ2-2, with 7 bases fitting TRBD1. Germline CDR1 and CDR2: MNHEY and SMNVEV (reference sequence). The CDR3 totals 16 residues. V was clipped by 0 bases and J by 1 base; unmatched bases: 2. CDR3 in DNA: TGTGCCAGCAGTTTATCGCCAGGGGGGAACACCGGGGAGCTGTTTTTT. It encodes CASSLSPGGNTGELFF.

This clonotype appeared a few times. The chain is built from TRBV20-1 and TRBJ2-3; 8 bases agree with TRBD2. The germline gives CDR1 DFQATT, CDR2 SNEGSKA (reference sequence). The J segment lost 0 bases and the V segment lost 5 bases, leaving 16 bases of the junction unmatched. This CDR3 has 18 residues. The CDR3 is CSAYPGLGQSYSTDTQYF. CDR3 in DNA: TGCAGTGCTTACCCGGGACTAGGCCAATCGTATAGCACAGATACGCAGTATTTT.

The V and J genes are TRBV5-5 and TRBJ1-5; a possible D gene is TRBD1 (6 bases). The CDR3 contains 14 residues. V lost 3 bases and J lost 3, with 10 bases in between. Germline loops: CDR1 SGHKS, CDR2 YYEKEE (reference sequence). The CDR3 region is CASSSAGANQPQHF. In DNA, the CDR3 is TGTGCCAGCAGCTCGGCAGGGGCCAATCAGCCCCAGCATTTT.

This clonotype was observed many times. The V and J genes are TRBV7-3 and TRBJ2-1, with D perhaps matching TRBD2 (7 bases). From germline, CDR1 is SGHTA and CDR2 FQGTGA. This CDR3 spans 16 amino acids. Trimming removed 1 base at V and 5 bases at J, with 15 bases between. The chain's CDR3 is CASSLNPGGSHNEQFF. The CDR3 nucleotides are TGTGCCAGCAGCTTAAATCCGGGGGGCAGCCACAATGAGCAGTTCTTC.

This clonotype was picked up a small number of times. This chain uses TRBV28 with TRBJ2-1, with D maybe TRBD1 (6 bases). The length of the CDR3 is 17 residues. V gave up 2 bases and J gave up 4 bases, with 18 bases separating them. In germline, CDR1 is MDHEN, CDR2 SYDVKM. The CDR3: CASSLVRVQGLYNEQFF. The CDR3 DNA reads as TGTGCCAGCAGTTTAGTTCGAGTCCAGGGGCTTTACAATGAGCAGTTCTTC.